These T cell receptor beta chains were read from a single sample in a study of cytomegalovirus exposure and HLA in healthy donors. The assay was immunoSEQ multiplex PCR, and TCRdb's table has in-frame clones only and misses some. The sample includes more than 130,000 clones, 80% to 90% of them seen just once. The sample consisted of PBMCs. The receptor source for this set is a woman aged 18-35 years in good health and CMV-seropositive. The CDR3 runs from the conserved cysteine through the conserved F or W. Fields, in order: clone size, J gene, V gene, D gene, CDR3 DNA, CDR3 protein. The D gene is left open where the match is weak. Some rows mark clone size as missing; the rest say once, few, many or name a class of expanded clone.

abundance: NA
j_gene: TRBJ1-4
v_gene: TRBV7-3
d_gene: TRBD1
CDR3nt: TGTGCCAGCAGCAGGGGGCGCGGAGAAAAACTGTTTTTT
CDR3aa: CASSRGRGEKLFF

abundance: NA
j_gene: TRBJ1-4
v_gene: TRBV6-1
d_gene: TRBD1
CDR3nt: TGTGCCAGCAGCAAAGGGGGCAGTGAAGAAAAACTGTTTTTT
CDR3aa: CASSKGGSEEKLFF

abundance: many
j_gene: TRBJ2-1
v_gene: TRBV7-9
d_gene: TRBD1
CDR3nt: TGTGCCAGCACCCATTCGGGACAGTACAATGAGCAGTTCTTC
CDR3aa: CASTHSGQYNEQFF

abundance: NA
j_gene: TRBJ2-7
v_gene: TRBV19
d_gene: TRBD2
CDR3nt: TGTGCCACTCGGACTAGCTTCGAGCAGTACTTC
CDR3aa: CATRTSFEQYF

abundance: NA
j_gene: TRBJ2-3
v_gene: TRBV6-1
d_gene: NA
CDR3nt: TGTGCCAGCAGTGAACATAGAAGCACAGATACGCAGTATTTT
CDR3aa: CASSEHRSTDTQYF

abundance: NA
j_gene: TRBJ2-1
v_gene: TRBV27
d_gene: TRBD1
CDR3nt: TGTGCCAGCAGGCCGACAGGGTTCCATGAAGTATCCTACAATGAGCAGTTCTTC
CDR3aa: CASRPTGFHEVSYNEQFF

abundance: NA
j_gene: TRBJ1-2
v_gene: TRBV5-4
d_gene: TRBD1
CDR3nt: TGTGCCAGCAGCTTGCGGGACAGGGGGTATGGCTACACCTTC
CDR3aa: CASSLRDRGYGYTF

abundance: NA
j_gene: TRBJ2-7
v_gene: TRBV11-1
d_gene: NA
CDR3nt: TGTGCCAGCAGCTTAGGTCAACCGGGTCCTTCCTCAAACTCCTACGAGCAGTACTTC
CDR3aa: CASSLGQPGPSSNSYEQYF

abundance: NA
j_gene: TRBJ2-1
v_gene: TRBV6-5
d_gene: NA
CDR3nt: TGTGCCAGCAGTTCCCCTTTCCGGGGGAAACACAATGAGCAGTTCTTC
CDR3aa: CASSSPFRGKHNEQFF

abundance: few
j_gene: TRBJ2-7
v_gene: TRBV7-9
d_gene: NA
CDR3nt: TGTGCCAGCAGCCCAAAGACAGACCCTTCCTACGAGCAGTACTTC
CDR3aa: CASSPKTDPSYEQYF

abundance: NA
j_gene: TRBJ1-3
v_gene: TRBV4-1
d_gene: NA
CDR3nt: TGCGCCAGCAGCCGACAGGTTTCGGGAAACACCATATATTTT
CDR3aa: CASSRQVSGNTIYF

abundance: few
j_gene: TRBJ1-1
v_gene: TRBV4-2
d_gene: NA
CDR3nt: TGTGCCAGCAGCCGGTACCGGGGGGATGAAGCTTTCTTT
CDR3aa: CASSRYRGDEAFF

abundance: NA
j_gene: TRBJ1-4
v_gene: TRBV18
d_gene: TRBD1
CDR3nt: TGTGCCAGCTCACCGGCCGGGACAGGGGGGGAAAAACTGTTTTTT
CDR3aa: CASSPAGTGGEKLFF

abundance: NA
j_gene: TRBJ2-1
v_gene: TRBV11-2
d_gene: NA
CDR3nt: TGTGCCAGCCCGCGGGGCGTCGACAATGAGCAGTTCTTC
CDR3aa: CASPRGVDNEQFF

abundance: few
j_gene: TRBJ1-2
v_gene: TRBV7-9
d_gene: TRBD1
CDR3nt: TGTGCCAGCAGCTTTAGCGGGACAGATGGCTACACCTTC
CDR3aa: CASSFSGTDGYTF

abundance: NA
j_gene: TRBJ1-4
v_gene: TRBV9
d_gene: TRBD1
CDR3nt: TGTGCCAGCAGTACCGGGACAGGGTCTGGAAAACTGTTTTTT
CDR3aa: CASSTGTGSGKLFF

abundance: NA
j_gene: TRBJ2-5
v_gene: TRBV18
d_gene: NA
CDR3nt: TGTGCCAGCTCACCACGGGCGGGGAAAGAGACCCAGTACTTC
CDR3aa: CASSPRAGKETQYF

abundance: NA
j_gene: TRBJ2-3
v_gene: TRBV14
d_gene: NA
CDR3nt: TGTGCCAGCAGCCGACGATGGTCTGGGAGGAACACAGATACGCAGTATTTT
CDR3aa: CASSRRWSGRNTDTQYF

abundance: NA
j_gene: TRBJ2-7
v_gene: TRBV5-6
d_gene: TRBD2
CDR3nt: TGTGCCAGCAGCGGACTAGCGGGACCGTACGAGCAGTACTTC
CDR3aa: CASSGLAGPYEQYF

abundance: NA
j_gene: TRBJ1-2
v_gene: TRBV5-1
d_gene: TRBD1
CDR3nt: TGCGCCAGCAGCTCCCAGGGACAGGGCTATGGCTACACCTTC
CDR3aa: CASSSQGQGYGYTF

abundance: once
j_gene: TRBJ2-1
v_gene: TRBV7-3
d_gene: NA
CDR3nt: TGTGCCAGCAGCTTAACAGCCCACAATGAGCAGTTCTTC
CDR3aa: CASSLTAHNEQFF

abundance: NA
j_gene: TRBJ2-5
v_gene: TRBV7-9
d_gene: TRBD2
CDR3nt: TGTGCCAGCAGCCCCTCCCCGGTAGCGGGAGTCTCGGAGACCCAGTACTTC
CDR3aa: CASSPSPVAGVSETQYF

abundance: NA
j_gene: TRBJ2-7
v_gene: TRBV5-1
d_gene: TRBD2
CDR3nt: TGCGCCAGCAGCTTGTGGGGACTAGCGGGAGAATTTGGCTACGAGCAGTACTTC
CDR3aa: CASSLWGLAGEFGYEQYF

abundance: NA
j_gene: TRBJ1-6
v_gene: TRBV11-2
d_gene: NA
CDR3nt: TGTGCCAGCAGCTTAGGGACTGATTCACCCCTCCACTTT
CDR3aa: CASSLGTDSPLHF

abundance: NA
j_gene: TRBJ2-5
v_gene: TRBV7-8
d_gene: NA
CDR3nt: TGTGCCAGCAGCCCGTTACGGAGAGAAGAGACCCAGTACTTC
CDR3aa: CASSPLRREETQYF

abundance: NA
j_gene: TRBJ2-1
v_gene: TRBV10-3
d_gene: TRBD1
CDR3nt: TGTGCCACAACTACCGGGACAGTTTACAATGAGCAGTTCTTC
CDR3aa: CATTTGTVYNEQFF

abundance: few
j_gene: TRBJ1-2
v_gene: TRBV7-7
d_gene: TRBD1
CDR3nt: TGTGCTAGCAGCGCGGGACAGGGGATCTATGGCTACACCTTC
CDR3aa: CASSAGQGIYGYTF

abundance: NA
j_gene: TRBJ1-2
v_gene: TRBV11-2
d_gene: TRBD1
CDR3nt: TGTGCCAGCAGCTCGCGACAGGGACTGAACTATGGCTACACCTTC
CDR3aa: CASSSRQGLNYGYTF

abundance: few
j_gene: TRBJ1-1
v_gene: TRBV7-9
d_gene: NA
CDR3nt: TGTGCCAGCACCTCACAGGGGAACACTGAAGCTTTCTTT
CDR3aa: CASTSQGNTEAFF

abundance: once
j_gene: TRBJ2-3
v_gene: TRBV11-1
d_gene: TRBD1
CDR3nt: TGTGCCAGCAGCTTACAGGGGGCGCGGCCAGATACGCAGTATTTT
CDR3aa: CASSLQGARPDTQYF

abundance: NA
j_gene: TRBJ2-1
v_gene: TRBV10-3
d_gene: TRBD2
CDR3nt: TGTGCCATCAGTGAAAGGGCGGGAGGGTACAATGAGCAGTTCTTC
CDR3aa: CAISERAGGYNEQFF

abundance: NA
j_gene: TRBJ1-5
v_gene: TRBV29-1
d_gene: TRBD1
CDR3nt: TGCAGCGTTGTAACAGGGGATCAGCCCCAGCATTTT
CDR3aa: CSVVTGDQPQHF

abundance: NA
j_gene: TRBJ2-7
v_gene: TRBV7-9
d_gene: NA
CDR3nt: TGTGCCAGCAGTCACGGGACTCCCACGGAGCAGTACTTC
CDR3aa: CASSHGTPTEQYF

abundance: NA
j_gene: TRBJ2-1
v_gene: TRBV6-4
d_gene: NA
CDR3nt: TGTGCCAGCAGTGAAGGGGGGGAACGCTCCTACAATGAGCAGTTCTTC
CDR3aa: CASSEGGERSYNEQFF